This note documents a single T cell receptor (beta chain) sequence. Its target antigen remains unknown. Base-call qualities are not available, and no considerably larger clone is one nucleotide away. This entry comes from a study of shared clonotypes between healthy human individuals (dated by TCRdb to 2018 to 2020). About the study as a whole: Three men and a couple of women, aged 18 to 49 years, made up the cohort. To estimate repertoire size and how much clonotypes are shared between individuals, the study performed deep sequencing of blood TCR repertoires from a few healthy adults. Libraries were prepared and TCR repertoires were sequenced by different laboratories using diverse techniques, in order to increase sequencing depth and limit assay-specific biases. Each donor's leukapheresis produced roughly between roughly 0.94 and 9.5 billion PBMCs. Overall study outcomes, separate from this receptor: Pairwise subsampling indicated that sequencing depth was expected to affect the degree of clonotype sharing among donors. Sampling was restricted to blood, and TCR repertoires in tissue are likely to differ from TCR repertoires in blood. The genetic and exposure-history diversity represented was limited by the small number of donors.

Healthy HIV-negative adults with no recently reported acute infections or vaccinations were included as donors. All donors were Caucasian adults living in Nashville, Tennessee, USA. For unsorted samples, some 90 million PBMCs were counted and genomic DNA was extracted with the QIAamp DNA Blood Mini kit. After blood collection by leukapheresis, PBMCs were isolated using Ficoll-Histopaque density gradient centrifugation and then cryopreserved in the vapor phase of liquid nitrogen. Using the deep immunoSEQ assay, multiplex PCR amplified TCR CDR3 regions from genomic DNA. Genomic DNA extracted from each cell subset was distributed evenly over all wells of several immunoSEQ 96-well plates, and each plate served as one replicate. For unsorted PBMC, each replicate PCR was loaded with 250 to 300 ng genomic DNA, equivalent to about 30,000 T cell genomes. Ten immunoSEQ deep assay plates were used to sequence the unsorted PBMC genomic DNA. Purified libraries were measured with a Qubit 3.0 fluorometer, size-checked on a Bioanalyzer 2100, and measured again with the KAPA Library Quantification kit. Every immunoSEQ 96-well plate was sequenced on a dedicated single-read 150-cycle Illumina NextSeq 550 flow cell. The study's own analysis went as follows. Because the immunoSEQ output included only junctional sequences and no quality scores, the filtering could not be the same as the filtering used for full-length reads. Sequences were annotated with PyIR, a Python wrapper for IgBLAST v1.9, and V/J genes and CDR3 were assigned using IMGT germline references. Reads were removed for weak V/J assignments (E-value above 1e-6), missing CDR3, stop codons, out-of-frame junctions, or ambiguous translated residues. A V3J clonotype was defined by an identical inferred V gene, J gene, and CDR3 amino acid sequence. To compute the percentage overlap between repertoires, the number of shared unique clonotypes was divided by the size of the smaller repertoire. Repertoire richness was assessed with RTK rarefaction, the Chao1 estimator, and Recon v2.1 estimates of unobserved clonotypes. TCRdb provides this immuneACCESS table in a form limited to in-frame rearrangements. Some clones are lacking; in checked studies, under half of them reflect an unresolved V gene, and why the rest are absent is not known. The V and J calls and clone size come from that table; D and trimming were worked out from the DNA. A total of about 470,000 clones appear in this sample, roughly 77% of them only once. Jointly, the top ten make up 13% of the sample.

Sequencing was carried out using PBMCs. This receptor was obtained from a woman aged 40 to 49 in good health. Some clones in this sample may be carry-over from other donors' samples.

The CDR3 has the sequence CASSEAPQASDEQYF. The sequenced DNA is TGTGCCAGCAGTGAAGCTCCGCAGGCTTCCGACGAGCAGTACTTC. The rearrangement combines TRBV6-1 with TRBJ2-7; no D gene can be assigned with confidence. From a lookup of the germline V gene, CDR1 and CDR2 are MNHNS and SASEGT. V lost 0 bases and J lost 5 bases; the stretch between them is 14 bases long. From its cysteine to its phenylalanine, the CDR3 spans 15 amino acids. The read is trimmed to its CDR3 DNA, 45 bases read in frame from base 1.